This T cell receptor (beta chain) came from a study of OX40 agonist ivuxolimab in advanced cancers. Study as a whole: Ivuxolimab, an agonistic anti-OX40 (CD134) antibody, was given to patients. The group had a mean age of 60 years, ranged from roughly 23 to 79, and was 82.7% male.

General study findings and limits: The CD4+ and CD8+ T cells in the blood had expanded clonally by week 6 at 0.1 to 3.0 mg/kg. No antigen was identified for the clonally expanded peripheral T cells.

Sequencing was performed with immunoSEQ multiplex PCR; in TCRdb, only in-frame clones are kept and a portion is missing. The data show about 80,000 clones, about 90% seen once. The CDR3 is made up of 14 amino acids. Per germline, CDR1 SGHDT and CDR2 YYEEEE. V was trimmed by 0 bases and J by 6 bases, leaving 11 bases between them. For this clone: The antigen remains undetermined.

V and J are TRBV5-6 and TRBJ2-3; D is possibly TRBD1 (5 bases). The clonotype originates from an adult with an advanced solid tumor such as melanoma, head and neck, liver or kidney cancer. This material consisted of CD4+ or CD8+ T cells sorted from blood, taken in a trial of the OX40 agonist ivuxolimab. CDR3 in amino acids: CASSLGQPGDTQYF. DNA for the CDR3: TGTGCCAGCAGCTTGGGACAGCCTGGGGATACGCAGTATTTT.